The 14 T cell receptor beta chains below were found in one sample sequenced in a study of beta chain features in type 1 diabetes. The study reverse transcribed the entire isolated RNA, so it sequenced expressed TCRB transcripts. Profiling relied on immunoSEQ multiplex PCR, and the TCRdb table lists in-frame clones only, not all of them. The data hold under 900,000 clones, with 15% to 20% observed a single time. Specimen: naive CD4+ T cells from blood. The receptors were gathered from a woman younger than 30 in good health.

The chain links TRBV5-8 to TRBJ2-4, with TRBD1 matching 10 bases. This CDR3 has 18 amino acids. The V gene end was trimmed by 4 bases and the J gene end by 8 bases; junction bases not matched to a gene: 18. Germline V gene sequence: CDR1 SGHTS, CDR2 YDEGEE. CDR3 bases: TGTGCCAGCAGCGGACAGACAGGGGGCGGAACGGGTGCGGACATTCAGTACTTC. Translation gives CASSGQTGGGTGADIQYF.

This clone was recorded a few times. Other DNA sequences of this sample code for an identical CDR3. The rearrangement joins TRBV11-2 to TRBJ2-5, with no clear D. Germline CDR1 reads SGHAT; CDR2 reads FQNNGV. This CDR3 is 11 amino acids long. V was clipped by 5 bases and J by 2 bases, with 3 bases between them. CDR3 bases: TGTGCCAGCAGCCGTCAAGAGACCCAGTACTTC. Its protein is CASSRQETQYF. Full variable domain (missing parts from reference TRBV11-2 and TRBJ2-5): EAGVAQSPRYKIIEKRQSVAFWCNPISGHATLYWYQQILGQGPKLLIQFQNNGVVDDSQLPKDRFSAERLKGVDSTLKIQPAKLEDSAVYLCASSRQETQYFGPGTRLLVL.

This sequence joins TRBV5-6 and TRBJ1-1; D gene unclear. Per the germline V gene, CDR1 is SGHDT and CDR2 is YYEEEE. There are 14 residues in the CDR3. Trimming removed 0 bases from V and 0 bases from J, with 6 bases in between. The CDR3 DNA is TGTGCCAGCAGCTTGGGTAATGTGAACACTGAAGCTTTCTTT. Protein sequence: CASSLGNVNTEAFF.

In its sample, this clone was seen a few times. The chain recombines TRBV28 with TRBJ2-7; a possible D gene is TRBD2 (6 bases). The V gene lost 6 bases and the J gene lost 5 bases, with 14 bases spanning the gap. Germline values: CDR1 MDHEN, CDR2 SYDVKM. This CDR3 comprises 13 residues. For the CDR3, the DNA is TGTGCCAGCAGCCGACTAGTCAGCCACGAGCAGTACTTC. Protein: CASSRLVSHEQYF.

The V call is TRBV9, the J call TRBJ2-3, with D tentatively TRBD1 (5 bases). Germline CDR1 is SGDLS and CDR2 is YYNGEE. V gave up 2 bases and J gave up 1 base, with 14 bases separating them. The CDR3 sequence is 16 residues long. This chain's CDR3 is CASSVFSRAGTDTQYF. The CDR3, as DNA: TGTGCCAGCAGCGTCTTCTCCAGGGCGGGCACAGATACGCAGTATTTT.

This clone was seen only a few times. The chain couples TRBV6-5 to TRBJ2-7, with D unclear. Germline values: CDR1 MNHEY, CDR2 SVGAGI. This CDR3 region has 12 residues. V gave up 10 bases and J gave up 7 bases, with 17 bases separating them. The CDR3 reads CATPSPSGEQYF. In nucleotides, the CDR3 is TGTGCCACCCCATCTCCCTCGGGTGAGCAGTACTTC.

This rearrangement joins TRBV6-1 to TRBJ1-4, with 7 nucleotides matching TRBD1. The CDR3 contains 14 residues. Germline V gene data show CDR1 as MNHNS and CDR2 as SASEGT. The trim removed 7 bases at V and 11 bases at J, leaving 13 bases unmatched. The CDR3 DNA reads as TGTGCCAGCAAAACCCCGGGGACAGCGGAGAAACTGTTTTTT. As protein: CASKTPGTAEKLFF.

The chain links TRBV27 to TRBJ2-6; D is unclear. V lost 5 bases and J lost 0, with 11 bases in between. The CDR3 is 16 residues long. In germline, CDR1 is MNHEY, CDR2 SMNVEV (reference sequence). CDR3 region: CASSRKPDSGANVLTF. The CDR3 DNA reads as TGTGCCAGCAGTCGAAAGCCCGACTCTGGGGCCAACGTCCTGACTTTC.

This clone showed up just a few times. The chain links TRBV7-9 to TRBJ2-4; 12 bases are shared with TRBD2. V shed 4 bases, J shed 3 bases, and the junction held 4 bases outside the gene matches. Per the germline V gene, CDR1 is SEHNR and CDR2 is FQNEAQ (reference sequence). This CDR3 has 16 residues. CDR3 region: CASSSSGRAGKNIQYF. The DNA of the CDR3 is TGTGCCAGCAGCTCTAGCGGGAGGGCCGGCAAAAACATTCAGTACTTC. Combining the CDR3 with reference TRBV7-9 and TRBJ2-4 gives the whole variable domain DTGVSQNPRHKITKRGQNVTFRCDPISEHNRLYWYRQTLGQGPEFLTYFQNEAQLEKSRLLSDRFSAERPKGSFSTLEIQRTEQGDSAMYLCASSSSGRAGKNIQYFGAGTRLSVL.

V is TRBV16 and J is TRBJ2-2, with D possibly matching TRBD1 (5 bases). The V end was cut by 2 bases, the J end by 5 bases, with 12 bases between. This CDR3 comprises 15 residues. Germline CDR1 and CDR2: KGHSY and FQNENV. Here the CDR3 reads CASSQARAATGELFF. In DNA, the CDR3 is TGTGCCAGCAGCCAAGCCAGGGCAGCGACCGGGGAGCTGTTTTTT.

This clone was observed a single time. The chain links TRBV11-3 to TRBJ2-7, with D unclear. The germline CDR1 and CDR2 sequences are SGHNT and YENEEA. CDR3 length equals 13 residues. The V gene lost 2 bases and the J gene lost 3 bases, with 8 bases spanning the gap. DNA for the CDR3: TGTGCCAGCAGCTTACGAAGCGACTACGAGCAGTACTTC. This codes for CASSLRSDYEQYF.

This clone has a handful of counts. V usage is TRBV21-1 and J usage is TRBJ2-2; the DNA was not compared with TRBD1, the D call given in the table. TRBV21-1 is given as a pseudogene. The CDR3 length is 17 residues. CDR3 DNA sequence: TGTGCCAGCAGCTACCACACAGGGGGCCGTAGCACCGGGGAGCTGTTTTTT. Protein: CASSYHTGGRSTGELFF.

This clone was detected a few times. The CDR3 reads CASSFGPAGATQETQYF. Written as DNA, the CDR3 is TGTGCCAGCAGCTTTGGGCCGGCGGGGGCCACCCAAGAGACCCAGTACTTC. This chain connects TRBV7-9 to TRBJ2-5; possible D gene TRBD2, 7 bases. The V and J ends lost 3 bases and 1 base respectively, with 18 bases between them. The V gene's germline CDR1 is SEHNR and CDR2 FQNEAQ (reference sequence). CDR3 length: 17 amino acids. Based on the CDR3 plus reference TRBV7-9 and TRBJ2-5, the full variable domain is DTGVSQNPRHKITKRGQNVTFRCDPISEHNRLYWYRQTLGQGPEFLTYFQNEAQLEKSRLLSDRFSAERPKGSFSTLEIQRTEQGDSAMYLCASSFGPAGATQETQYFGPGTRLLVL.

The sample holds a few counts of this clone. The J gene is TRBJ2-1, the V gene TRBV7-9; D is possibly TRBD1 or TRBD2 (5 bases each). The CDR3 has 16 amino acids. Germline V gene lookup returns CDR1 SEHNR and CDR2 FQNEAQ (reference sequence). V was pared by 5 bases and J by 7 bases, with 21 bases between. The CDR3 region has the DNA TGTGCCAGCAGCCCCCCGGGACGGGCGCTTTGGAATGAGCAGTTCTTC. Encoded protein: CASSPPGRALWNEQFF.